This TCR beta chain appears in the sequencing data of a study of OX40 agonist ivuxolimab in advanced cancers. Measured with immunoSEQ multiplex PCR; TCRdb has only the in-frame clones, and not every one. The data hold about 120,000 clones, with around 87% observed a single time. From germline, CDR1 is SGHRS and CDR2 YFSETQ. With 2 bases clipped from V and 0 bases from J, the junction kept 1 base outside the gene matches. The CDR3 consists of 15 residues. Sampling of blood occurred at baseline, cycle 4 day 1, and cycle 7 day 1. The sequencing here drew on CD4+ or CD8+ T cells sorted from blood, taken in a trial of the OX40 agonist ivuxolimab. The gene calls are TRBV5-1 and TRBJ2-5; the match to TRBD2 covers 10 bases. This sequence originates from an adult with an advanced solid tumor such as melanoma, head and neck, liver or kidney cancer. The CDR3 loop reads CASSFSGGNQETQYF. CDR3 nucleotide sequence: TGCGCCAGCAGCTTTAGCGGGGGGAACCAAGAGACCCAGTACTTC.